The clone carrying this T cell receptor beta chain is medium-sized (0.01 to 0.1%). From germline, CDR1 is LGHNA and CDR2 YSLEER. V shed 0 bases and J 2 bases; nucleotides not matched to a gene: 10. The CDR3 extends over 17 amino acids. This entry comes from a study of CD8+ T cells in alopecia areata. Sequencing used cDNA as its template, made by extracting RNA and reverse transcribing it. The assay was immunoSEQ multiplex PCR, and TCRdb's table has in-frame clones only and misses some. The sample holds 100,000 to 150,000 clones, roughly two fifths seen once. The chain carries TRBV4-3 and TRBJ2-7, with 7 bases identical to TRBD2. The clonotype originates from a human donor with alopecia areata. The sample comprised CD4+ T cells sorted from blood. CDR3 in amino acids: CASSQDITGGSAYEQYF. CDR3 sequence (DNA): TGCGCCAGCAGCCAAGATATAACCGGCGGGAGTGCCTACGAGCAGTACTTC.